These T cell receptor beta chains were read from a single sample in a study of cytomegalovirus exposure and HLA in healthy donors. The table came from immunoSEQ multiplex PCR; TCRdb's copy has only in-frame clones and leaves some out. The sample includes tens of thousands of clones, roughly four fifths of them seen just once. Source material: PBMCs. All receptors come from a woman younger than 45 in good health and CMV-seropositive. CDR3s leave out the opening cysteine and the closing phenylalanine or tryptophan.

j_call v_call cdr3_aa
TRBJ1-6 TRBV2 ASTGAGTYNSPLH
TRBJ1-2 TRBV4-3 ASSQDTGTGVGYT
TRBJ2-1 TRBV13 ASSLAGGPYNEQF
TRBJ1-3 TRBV4-2 ASSQDPTGAGNTIY
TRBJ2-3 TRBV19 ASSMLAGGDTQY
TRBJ2-7 TRBV9 ASSADRGYEQY
TRBJ1-1 TRBV7-9 ASSLGGGGESWTEAF
TRBJ2-7 TRBV6-5 ASSYSSGTALEQY
TRBJ1-1 TRBV5-4 ASSRDGFIDTEAF
TRBJ2-2 TRBV4-2 ASSQEGRAGGTGELF
TRBJ1-5 TRBV4-3 ASSQEDGQPQH
TRBJ2-3 TRBV5-1 ASNAAGGPTDTQY
TRBJ2-3 TRBV19 ASSIVRGPDTQY
TRBJ1-5 TRBV4-1 ASSQLDRDNQPQH
TRBJ2-3 TRBV5-1 ASSFATSTDTQY
TRBJ2-7 TRBV6-1 ASSEGLRGDFEQY
TRBJ1-1 TRBV2 ASRGQLIQAF
TRBJ1-2 TRBV14 ASSPSSPGRNYGYT
TRBJ1-2 TRBV27 ASSLLRGNYGYT
TRBJ2-1 TRBV28 ASTSGSSYNEQF
TRBJ1-2 TRBV7-2 ASSLESGGGYT
TRBJ2-1 TRBV7-2 ASSLRGSYNEQF
TRBJ2-1 TRBV7-9 ASSQLAGAGNEQF
TRBJ2-7 TRBV19 ALHRPDRDITSYEQY
TRBJ1-1 TRBV11-1 ASSLGGTTF
TRBJ2-1 TRBV7-2 ASSLGAGGGNEQF
TRBJ2-4 TRBV7-9 ASSVIQGGSKNIQY
TRBJ1-2 TRBV28 ASRRGTLNYGYT
TRBJ1-1 TRBV28 ASSLYPGQNTEAF
TRBJ1-2 TRBV7-8 ASSLGGDGYT
TRBJ2-1 TRBV2 ACLSASYNEQF